This is a list of T cell receptor beta chains from one sample in a study of CD8+ T cells in alopecia areata. Using immunoSEQ multiplex PCR, the repertoire was profiled, and TCRdb retains in-frame clones only, with some absent. The table has 150,000 to 200,000 clones, 60% seen once. The sample in question was CD4+ T cells sorted from blood, obtained at week 24, from a patient treated with tofacitinib. The source is a human donor with alopecia areata. Each CDR3 is given with its conserved first and last residue. Each record gives: J gene, D gene, clone size, V gene, CDR3 DNA, CDR3 protein. A D gene is named only where the DNA matches it firmly. A clone size is listed for some rows: how often the clone was seen (once, few, many), or a class if it is expanded.

>TRBJ2-2|TRBD2|.|TRBV7-2
TGTGCCAGCAGCGAGGGTATCATCGGGGGGGCCCCCGGGGAGCTGTTTTTT
CASSEGIIGGAPGELFF
>TRBJ2-3|.|.|TRBV30
TGTGCCTGGAGCGCTTTGCCAGATACGCAGTATTTT
CAWSALPDTQYF
>TRBJ2-4|TRBD1|.|TRBV29-1
TGCAGCGTTGAAGAATTAGGGGGCGCTCATGAACTAGCCAAAAACATTCAGTACTTC
CSVEELGGAHELAKNIQYF
>TRBJ2-5|.|.|TRBV25-1
TGTGCCAGCAGTGAACATAGCGTGGGGACCCAGTACTTC
CASSEHSVGTQYF
>TRBJ2-3|TRBD2|.|TRBV7-6
TGTGCCAGCAGCGTTACTAGCGGGGGGCGCACAGATACGCAGTATTTT
CASSVTSGGRTDTQYF
>TRBJ1-2|.|.|TRBV29-1
TGCAGCGTTGCGGAAGGCTTCTATGGCTACACCTTC
CSVAEGFYGYTF
>TRBJ2-3|.|.|TRBV7-2
TGTGCCAGCAGCTTTACTGGGGGTGGCACAGATACGCAGTATTTT
CASSFTGGGTDTQYF
>TRBJ2-2|.|.|TRBV11-2
TGTGCCAGCAGCTTCAGGGCCAAGCCGGGTACCGGGGAGCTGTTTTTT
CASSFRAKPGTGELFF
>TRBJ1-6|.|.|TRBV29-1
TGCAGCGTCGCAGATGGACAGTTTGGTTCACCCCTCCACTTT
CSVADGQFGSPLHF
>TRBJ2-7|TRBD2|.|TRBV11-2
TGTGCCAGCAGCTTAGGACTAGCGGGGGTCGAGCAGTACTTC
CASSLGLAGVEQYF
>TRBJ1-1|TRBD1|.|TRBV5-1
TGCGCCAGCAGGTTGACAGGGGGCTCTCGATACACTGAAGCTTTCTTT
CASRLTGGSRYTEAFF
>TRBJ1-3|.|.|TRBV23-1
TGCGCCAGCAGTCAATCTCTGGGCGACTCTGGAAACACCATATATTTT
CASSQSLGDSGNTIYF
>TRBJ2-7|TRBD1|.|TRBV9
TGTGCCAGCAGCAAGGGACAGGGGGCCTACGAGCAGTACTTC
CASSKGQGAYEQYF
>TRBJ1-1|.|.|TRBV29-1
TGCAGCGTTGGGACAATGAACACTGAAGCTTTCTTT
CSVGTMNTEAFF
>TRBJ2-3|.|.|TRBV11-2
TGTGCCAGCAGCCTAGACCCGACCCTAGATACGCAGTATTTT
CASSLDPTLDTQYF
>TRBJ2-7|.|.|TRBV13
TGTGCCAGCAGCCCGGAGTACTCCCCGGACCCATACGAGCAGTACTTC
CASSPEYSPDPYEQYF
>TRBJ2-7|.|.|TRBV29-1
TGCAGCGTTATTCCCTCAGGGGACTCTTACGAGCAGTACTTC
CSVIPSGDSYEQYF
>TRBJ2-7|.|.|TRBV2
TGTGCCAGCAGTGTATTATACGAGCAGTACTTC
CASSVLYEQYF
>TRBJ2-5|TRBD1|.|TRBV29-1
TGCAGCGTTCGGACAGGGGCTATAAAGACCCAGTACTTC
CSVRTGAIKTQYF
>TRBJ1-2|.|.|TRBV28
TGTGCCAGCAGTTTAATAAATCGTGGCTACACCTTC
CASSLINRGYTF
>TRBJ2-7|TRBD1|.|TRBV29-1
TGCAGCGTTGATAGCGGGACAGGGGTGTACGAGCAGTACTTC
CSVDSGTGVYEQYF
>TRBJ2-2|.|.|TRBV7-9
TGTGCCAGCAGCGGGGGGATTTCCGCCACCGGGGAGCTGTTTTTT
CASSGGISATGELFF
>TRBJ2-3|TRBD1|.|TRBV5-1
TGCGCCAGCAGTAAAACGGACAGGGGCACAGATACGCAGTATTTT
CASSKTDRGTDTQYF
>TRBJ2-1|.|.|TRBV7-8
TGTGCCAGCAGCTTACTAGTAACCGGGACCGAGCAGTTCTTC
CASSLLVTGTEQFF
>TRBJ2-3|TRBD2|few|TRBV5-6
TGTGCCAGCAGCTTCCTCTCGACTAGCGGGTCAGATACGCAGTATTTT
CASSFLSTSGSDTQYF
>TRBJ2-2|.|.|TRBV6-1
TGTGCCAGCAGTGAGCAGGTTTCGGCCGGGGAGCTGTTTTTT
CASSEQVSAGELFF
>TRBJ2-7|.|.|TRBV5-4
TGTGCCAGCAGCTCGGGACCAGACAGGCTAGAGGAGCAGTACTTC
CASSSGPDRLEEQYF
>TRBJ1-6|TRBD1|.|TRBV29-1
TGCAGCGGAACAGGGGGCGCCGATTCACCCCTCCACTTT
CSGTGGADSPLHF
>TRBJ1-6|.|.|TRBV27
TGTGCCAGCAGTTTGCCCAATACACCCCTCCACTTT
CASSLPNTPLHF
>TRBJ1-1|.|.|TRBV6-5
TGTGCCAGCAGTTGGGGAATGGGGGACACTGAAGCTTTCTTT
CASSWGMGDTEAFF
>TRBJ1-1|TRBD1|few|TRBV29-1
TGCAGCGTTACGGGACAGGCGAACACTGAAGCTTTCTTT
CSVTGQANTEAFF
>TRBJ2-2|.|.|TRBV30
TGTGCCTGGAGTGTAGCCGGGGAGCTGTTTTTT
CAWSVAGELFF
>TRBJ2-1|.|.|TRBV29-1
TGCAGCGCCATAGGTTTCGGGAATGAGCAGTTCTTC
CSAIGFGNEQFF
>TRBJ2-5|.|few|TRBV7-3
TGTGCCAGCAGCCCAGGTCCGGGAGAGACCCAGTACTTC
CASSPGPGETQYF
>TRBJ2-7|.|.|TRBV4-1
TGCGCCAGCAGCCAAGGGCTAACAGTTTCCTACGAGCAGTACTTC
CASSQGLTVSYEQYF
>TRBJ1-6|.|.|TRBV7-9
TGTGCCAGCAGCCCCTCTCTGGCTTCACCCCTCCACTTT
CASSPSLASPLHF
>TRBJ2-1|.|.|TRBV29-1
TGCAGCGCCACGGGCCGTTACAATGAGCAGTTCTTC
CSATGRYNEQFF
>TRBJ2-3|TRBD1|.|TRBV5-6
TGTGCCAGCAGCTTTCCCCGAGCCGGGACAGGGGGCTATACGCAGTATTTT
CASSFPRAGTGGYTQYF
>TRBJ2-1|.|.|TRBV29-1
TGCAGCCCTGGGCCAGGGGAAAACCTTTCCTACAATGAGCAGTTCTTC
CSPGPGENLSYNEQFF
>TRBJ2-1|.|.|TRBV15
TGCGCCACCAGCAGCCGAGTCGGGGTTCAGGGTGGGGAGCAGTTCTTC
CATSSRVGVQGGEQFF
>TRBJ1-1|.|few|TRBV6-6
TGTGCCAGCGGGAGACCCACTGAAGCTTTCTTT
CASGRPTEAFF
>TRBJ2-3|TRBD2|.|TRBV30
TGTGCCTGGAGCCACGGGACTAGCCATAACACAGATACGCAGTATTTT
CAWSHGTSHNTDTQYF
>TRBJ1-2|TRBD1|.|TRBV27
TGTGCCAGCAGTCCCAGGACAGGGTACTCCTCGGGCTACACCTTC
CASSPRTGYSSGYTF
>TRBJ2-2|.|.|TRBV19
TGTGCCAGCACTACCGGGACCCAGAACACCGGGGAGCTGTTTTTT
CASTTGTQNTGELFF
>TRBJ2-6|.|.|TRBV30
TGTGCCTGGATGGACTCCTCTGGGGCCAACGTCCTGACTTTC
CAWMDSSGANVLTF
>TRBJ1-1|.|.|TRBV25-1
TGTGCCAGCAGTGAATGGGGGGAAGGAACTGAAGCTTTCTTT
CASSEWGEGTEAFF